This is a list of T cell receptor beta chains from one sample in a study of shared clonotypes between healthy human individuals. TCRdb keeps only in-frame clones here, not all; method: immunoSEQ multiplex PCR. The table includes roughly 2.1 million clones, about 92% detected once. The sequencing sample was made of naive CD8+ T cells from PBMCs. Source of these receptors: a man between 18 and 35 years old in good health. Some clones in this sample may be carry-over from other donors' samples. Both conserved end residues are part of each CDR3. D genes are given only for firm matches. Rows may omit the clone size; those that give it use once, few, many or a size class.

>TRBV25-1|TRBJ1-2|.|.
TGTGCCAGCAGTAATCAGGGGATCTATGGCTACACCTTC
CASSNQGIYGYTF
>TRBV27|TRBJ2-7|TRBD2|.
TGTGCCAGCAGTCCCCGGGTTAGCGGGAGTTGGGAGCAGTACTTC
CASSPRVSGSWEQYF
>TRBV9|TRBJ2-2|.|.
TGTGCCAGCAGCGGTCACAGGGCCCAGCCTTTCACCGGGGAGCTGTTTTTT
CASSGHRAQPFTGELFF
>TRBV19|TRBJ1-5|.|.
TGTGCCAGTAGTATAATACGGGGGACCTCTAGCAATCAGCCCCAGCATTTT
CASSIIRGTSSNQPQHF
>TRBV9|TRBJ1-1|TRBD1|.
TGTGCCAGCAGCCAGGACAGGTTTGGGGACAACACTGAAGCTTTCTTT
CASSQDRFGDNTEAFF
>TRBV7-2|TRBJ1-2|.|once
TGTGCCAGCAGCTTAGAGTCAGGAGGGTCCCTCTATGGCTACACCTTC
CASSLESGGSLYGYTF
>TRBV6-5|TRBJ2-7|.|.
TGTGCCAGCACTAATTTAGGGGGCGAGCAGTACTTC
CASTNLGGEQYF
>TRBV7-3|TRBJ2-7|TRBD1|once
TGTGCCAGCAGGCTCCTCGGTAGGGGGACAGGGGGCATCGAGCAGTACTTC
CASRLLGRGTGGIEQYF
>TRBV19|TRBJ2-1|TRBD1|.
TGTGCCAGTAGTCTCGGACAGGGGGCTTACAATGAGCAGTTCTTC
CASSLGQGAYNEQFF
>TRBV7-8|TRBJ1-5|.|.
TGTGCCAGCAGCTCTGATTCCGGGGTCTCCCTCAATCAGCCCCAGCATTTT
CASSSDSGVSLNQPQHF
>TRBV7-9|TRBJ1-4|.|.
TGTGCCAGCAGCTTAGGGACAGAAAAACTGTTTTTT
CASSLGTEKLFF
>TRBV7-9|TRBJ2-7|TRBD2|.
TGTGCCAGCAGCCCCGGGACTAGCGGGAGTTGGGTCTACGAGCAGTACTTC
CASSPGTSGSWVYEQYF
>TRBV7-3|TRBJ2-3|.|.
TGTGCCAGCAGCTTGCTATCTGGAGATACGCAGTATTTT
CASSLLSGDTQYF
>TRBV6-5|TRBJ2-1|TRBD2|.
TGTGCCAGCAGCCGGACTAGCGGGATATACAATGAGCAGTTCTTC
CASSRTSGIYNEQFF
>TRBV7-3|TRBJ2-1|.|.
TGTGCCAGCAGCGTGAGCCCGAGCTCCTACAATGAGCAGTTCTTC
CASSVSPSSYNEQFF
>TRBV4-3|TRBJ2-6|TRBD1|.
TGCGCCAGCAGCCAATATTACCGGACAGGGCGATTCTCTGGGGCCAACGTCCTGACTTTC
CASSQYYRTGRFSGANVLTF
>TRBV19|TRBJ1-2|.|.
TGTGCCAGTAGGGCAGGTACTTATGGCTACACCTTC
CASRAGTYGYTF
>TRBV1|TRBJ2-2|.|.
TGCACCAGCAGCTTTGTGGATTCCCCCCAACCGAACACCGGGGAGCTGTTTTTT
CTSSFVDSPQPNTGELFF
>TRBV9|TRBJ2-7|.|.
TGTGCCAGCAGCGCGAACACAGGGACACTAACCTACGAGCAGTACTTC
CASSANTGTLTYEQYF
>TRBV6-6|TRBJ1-1|.|.
TGTGCCAGCAGTTACTTAGGACGGTTGAACACTGAAGCTTTCTTT
CASSYLGRLNTEAFF
>TRBV30|TRBJ2-7|TRBD2|.
TGTGCCTGGAGTGTAACTAGCGTTTACGAGCAGTACTTC
CAWSVTSVYEQYF
>TRBV2|TRBJ2-1|TRBD2|.
TGTGCCAGCAGTGGACTAGCGGGAGGGCCTTACAATGAGCAGTTCTTC
CASSGLAGGPYNEQFF
>TRBV7-8|TRBJ1-1|.|.
TGTGCCAGCAGCCTAGGGGGAGGGGGTACTGAAGCTTTCTTT
CASSLGGGGTEAFF
>TRBV27|TRBJ2-1|.|.
TGTGCCAGCAGAAGACTAGTCTCCTACAATGAGCAGTTCTTC
CASRRLVSYNEQFF
>TRBV7-6|TRBJ2-7|.|.
TGTGCCAGCAGCTTAGGGGCAGGGGTTATCCACGAGCAGTACTTC
CASSLGAGVIHEQYF